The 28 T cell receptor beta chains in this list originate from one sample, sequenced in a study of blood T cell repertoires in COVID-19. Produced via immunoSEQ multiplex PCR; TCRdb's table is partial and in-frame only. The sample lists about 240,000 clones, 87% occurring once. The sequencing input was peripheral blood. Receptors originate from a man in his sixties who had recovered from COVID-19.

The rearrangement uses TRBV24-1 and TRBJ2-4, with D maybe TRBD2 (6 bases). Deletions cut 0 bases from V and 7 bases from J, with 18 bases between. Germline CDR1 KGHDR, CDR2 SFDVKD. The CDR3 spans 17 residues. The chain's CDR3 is CATSDLPRPRGTNIQYF. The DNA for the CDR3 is TGTGCCACCAGTGATTTGCCCCGCCCCCGAGGGACTAACATTCAGTACTTC.

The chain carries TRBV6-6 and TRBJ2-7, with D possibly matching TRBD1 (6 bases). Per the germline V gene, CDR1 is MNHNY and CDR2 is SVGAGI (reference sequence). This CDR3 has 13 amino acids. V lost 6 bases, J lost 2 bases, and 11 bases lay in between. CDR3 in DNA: TGTGCCAGCAGGACGGGACACCCCTACGAGCAGTACGTC. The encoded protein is CASRTGHPYEQYV.

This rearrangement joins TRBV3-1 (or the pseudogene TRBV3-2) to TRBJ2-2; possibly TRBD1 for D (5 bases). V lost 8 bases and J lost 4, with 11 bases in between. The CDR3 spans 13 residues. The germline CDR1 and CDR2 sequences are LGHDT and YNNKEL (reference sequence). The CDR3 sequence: CASEGDGTGELFF. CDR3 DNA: TGTGCCAGCGAAGGGGATGGCACCGGGGAGCTGTTTTTT.

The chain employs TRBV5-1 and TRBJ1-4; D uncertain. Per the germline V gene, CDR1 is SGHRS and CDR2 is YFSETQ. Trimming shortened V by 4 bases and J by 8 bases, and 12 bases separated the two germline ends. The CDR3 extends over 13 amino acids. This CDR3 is CASSKGGEEKLFF. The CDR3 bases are TGCGCCAGCAGCAAAGGAGGTGAGGAAAAACTGTTTTTT.

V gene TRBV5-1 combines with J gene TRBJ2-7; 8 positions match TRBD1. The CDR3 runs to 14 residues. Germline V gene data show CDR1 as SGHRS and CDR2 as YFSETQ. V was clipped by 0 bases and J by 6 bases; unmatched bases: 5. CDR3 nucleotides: TGCGCCAGCAGCTTGGAGGCAGGGGGCCGCGAGCAGTACGTC. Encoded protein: CASSLEAGGREQYV.

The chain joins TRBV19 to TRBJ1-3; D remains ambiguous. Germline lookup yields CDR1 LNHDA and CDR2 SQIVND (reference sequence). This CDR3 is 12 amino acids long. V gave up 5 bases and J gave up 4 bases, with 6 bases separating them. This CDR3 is CASSLAGNTIYF. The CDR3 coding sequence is TGTGCCAGTAGTCTCGCGGGAAACACCATATATTTT.

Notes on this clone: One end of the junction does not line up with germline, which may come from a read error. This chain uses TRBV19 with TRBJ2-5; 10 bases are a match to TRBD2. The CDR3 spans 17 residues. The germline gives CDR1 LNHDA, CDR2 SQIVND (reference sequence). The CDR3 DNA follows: TGTGCCAGTAGTCCCCCAACTAGCGGGGCGGCTCCAGAGAGCCAGTACTTC. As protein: CASSPPTSGAAPESQYF.

The CDR3 sequence: CASSSYPSGANVLTF. The DNA of the CDR3 is TGTGCCAGCAGTTCCTACCCCTCTGGGGCCAACGTCCTGACTTTC. The chain recombines TRBV27 with TRBJ2-6; D call uncertain. The V end was cut by 4 bases, the J end by 0 bases, with 7 bases between. The CDR3 extends over 15 amino acids. Germline V CDR1 and CDR2: MNHEY, SMNVEV (reference sequence). The variable domain in full, with the rest retrieved from reference TRBV27 and TRBJ2-6, is EAQVTQNPRYLITVTGKKLTVTCSQNMNHEYMSWYRQDPGLGLRQIYYSMNVEVTDKGDVPEGYKVSRKEKRNFPLILESPSPNQTSLYFCASSSYPSGANVLTFGAGSRLTVL.

The CDR3 region has the DNA TGCGCCAGCAGCTTGGTAATGGGGGCGCGGAATGAGCAGTTCTTC. Translating it yields CASSLVMGARNEQFF. The rearrangement joins TRBV5-1 to TRBJ2-1; tentative D call: TRBD1 (6 bases). Germline CDR1 SGHRS, CDR2 YFSETQ. The CDR3 is 15 amino acids. V lost 0 bases, J lost 7 bases, and 14 bases lay in between. The variable domain in full, completed from reference TRBV5-1 and TRBJ2-1, reads KAGVTQTPRYLIKTRGQQVTLSCSPISGHRSVSWYQQTPGQGLQFLFEYFSETQRNKGNFPGRFSGRQFSNSRSEMNVSTLELGDSALYLCASSLVMGARNEQFFGPGTRLTVL.

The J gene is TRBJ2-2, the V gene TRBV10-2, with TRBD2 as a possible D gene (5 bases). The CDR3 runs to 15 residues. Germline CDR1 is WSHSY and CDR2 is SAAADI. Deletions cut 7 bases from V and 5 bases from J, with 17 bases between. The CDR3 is CASIPRTWNTGELFF. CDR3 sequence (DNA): TGCGCCAGCATCCCTCGGACTTGGAATACCGGGGAGCTGTTTTTT.

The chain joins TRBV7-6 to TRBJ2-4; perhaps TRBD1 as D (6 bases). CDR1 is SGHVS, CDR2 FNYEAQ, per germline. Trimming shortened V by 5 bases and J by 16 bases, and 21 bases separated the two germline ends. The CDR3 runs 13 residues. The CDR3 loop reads CASSHHRDTTTYF. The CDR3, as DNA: TGTGCCAGCAGCCACCACCGGGACACCACTACATACTTC.

The CDR3 here is CASSHRGGAETQYF. CDR3 nucleotides: TGTGCCAGCAGCCACCGGGGGGGCGCAGAGACCCAGTACTTC. The rearrangement joins TRBV3-1 (or the pseudogene TRBV3-2) to TRBJ2-5, with TRBD2 matching 8 bases. V shed 3 bases and J 4 bases; nucleotides not matched to a gene: 4. The CDR3 contains 14 residues. The germline gives CDR1 LGHDT, CDR2 YNNKEL (reference sequence).

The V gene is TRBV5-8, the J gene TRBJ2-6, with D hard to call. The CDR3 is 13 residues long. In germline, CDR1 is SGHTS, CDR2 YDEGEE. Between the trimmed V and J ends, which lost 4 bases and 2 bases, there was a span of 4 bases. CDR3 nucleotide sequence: TGTGCCAGCAGCATTACTGGGGCCAACGTCCTGACTTTC. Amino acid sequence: CASSITGANVLTF. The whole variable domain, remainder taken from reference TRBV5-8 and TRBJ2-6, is EAGVTQSPTHLIKTRGQQATLRCSPISGHTSVYWYQQALGLGLQFLLWYDEGEERNRGNFPPRFSGRQFPNYSSELNVNALELEDSALYLCASSITGANVLTFGAGSRLTVL.

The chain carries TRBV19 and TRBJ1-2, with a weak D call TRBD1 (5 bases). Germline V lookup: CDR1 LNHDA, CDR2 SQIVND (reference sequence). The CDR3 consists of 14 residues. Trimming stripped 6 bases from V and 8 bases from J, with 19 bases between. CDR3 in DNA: TGTGCCAGTAGCCAAGGGTCCTCTGGGGCCGGCTACACCTTC. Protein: CASSQGSSGAGYTF.

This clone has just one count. CDR3 sequence reads: CASSDTKGLAGSTDTQYF. CDR3 DNA sequence: TGTGCCAGCAGTGACACTAAGGGACTAGCGGGGAGCACAGATACGCAGTATTTT. This sequence joins TRBV2 and TRBJ2-3; 13 bases agree with TRBD2. Per germline, CDR1 SNHLY and CDR2 FYNNEI. V dropped 3 bases and J dropped 0; count of bases not matched to a gene: 6. CDR3 size: 18 residues.

The CDR3 loop reads CASSLFGWGGGRWNEQFF. In nucleotides, the CDR3 is TGTGCCAGCAGTTTATTCGGATGGGGCGGGGGCAGGTGGAATGAGCAGTTCTTC. The chain recombines TRBV27 with TRBJ2-1; D is perhaps TRBD2 (7 bases). CDR3 length: 18 amino acids. V lost 1 base to trimming and J lost 7 bases, with 23 bases between them. CDR1 MNHEY and CDR2 SMNVEV come from the germline V gene (reference sequence).

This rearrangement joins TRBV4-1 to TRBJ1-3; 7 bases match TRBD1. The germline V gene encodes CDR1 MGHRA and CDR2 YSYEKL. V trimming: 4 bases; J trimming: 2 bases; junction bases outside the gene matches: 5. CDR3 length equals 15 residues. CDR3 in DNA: TGCGCCAGCAGCCGACTTACAGGGGCTGGAAACACCATATATTTT. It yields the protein CASSRLTGAGNTIYF.

CDR3: CASSPDRDPYNEQFF. CDR3 bases: TGTGCCAGCAGCCCGGACAGAGATCCCTACAATGAGCAGTTCTTC. The J gene is TRBJ2-1, the V gene TRBV6-5; D might be TRBD1 (6 bases). The V end was cut by 6 bases, the J end by 2 bases, with 14 bases between. CDR3 length: 15 residues. CDR1 and CDR2 (germline): MNHEY, SVGAGI.

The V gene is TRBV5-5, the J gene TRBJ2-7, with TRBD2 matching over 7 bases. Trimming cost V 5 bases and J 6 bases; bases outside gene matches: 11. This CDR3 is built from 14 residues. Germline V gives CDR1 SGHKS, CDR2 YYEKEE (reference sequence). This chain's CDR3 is CASSSTSSRGEQYV. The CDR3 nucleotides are TGTGCCAGCAGTTCGACTAGCTCTAGGGGCGAGCAGTACGTC.

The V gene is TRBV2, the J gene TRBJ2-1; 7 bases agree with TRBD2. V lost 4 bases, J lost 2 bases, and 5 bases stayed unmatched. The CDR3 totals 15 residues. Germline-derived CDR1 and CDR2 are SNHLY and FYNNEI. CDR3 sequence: CASSVSSGAYNEQFF. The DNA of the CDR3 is TGTGCCAGCAGTGTTTCGAGCGGGGCCTACAATGAGCAGTTCTTC. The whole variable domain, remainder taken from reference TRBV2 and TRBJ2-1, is EPEVTQTPSHQVTQMGQEVILRCVPISNHLYFYWYRQILGQKVEFLVSFYNNEISEKSEIFDDQFSVERPDGSNFTLKIRSTKLEDSAMYFCASSVSSGAYNEQFFGPGTRLTVL.

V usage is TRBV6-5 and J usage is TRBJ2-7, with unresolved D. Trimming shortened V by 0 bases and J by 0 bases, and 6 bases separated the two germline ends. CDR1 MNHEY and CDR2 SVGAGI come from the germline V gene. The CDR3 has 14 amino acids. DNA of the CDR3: TGTGCCAGCAGTTACTCACCTAGCTCCTACGAGCAGTACTTC. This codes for CASSYSPSSYEQYF.

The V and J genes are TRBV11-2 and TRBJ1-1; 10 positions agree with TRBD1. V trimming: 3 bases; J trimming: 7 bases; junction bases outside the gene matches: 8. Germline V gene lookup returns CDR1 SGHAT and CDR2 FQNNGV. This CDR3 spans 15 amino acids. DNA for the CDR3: TGTGCCAGCAGCTTCCCCGGGACAGGGGAGTATGAAGCTTTCTTT. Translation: CASSFPGTGEYEAFF.

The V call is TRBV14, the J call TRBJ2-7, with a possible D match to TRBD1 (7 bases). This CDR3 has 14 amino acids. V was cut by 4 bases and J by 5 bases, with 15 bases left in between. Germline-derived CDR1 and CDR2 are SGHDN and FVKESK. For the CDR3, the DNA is TGTGCCAGCAGCCCCCAGGGGGGTGGTAACGAGCAGTACTTC. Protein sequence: CASSPQGGGNEQYF. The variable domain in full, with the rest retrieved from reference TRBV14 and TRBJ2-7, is EAGVTQFPSHSVIEKGQTVTLRCDPISGHDNLYWYRRVMGKEIKFLLHFVKESKQDESGMPNNRFLAERTGGTYSTLKVQPAELEDSGVYFCASSPQGGGNEQYFGPGTRLTVT.

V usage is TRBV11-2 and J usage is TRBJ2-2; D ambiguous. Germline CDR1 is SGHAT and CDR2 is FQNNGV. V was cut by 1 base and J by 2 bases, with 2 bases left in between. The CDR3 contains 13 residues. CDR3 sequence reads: CASSLVNTGELFF. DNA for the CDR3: TGTGCCAGCAGCTTAGTAAACACCGGGGAGCTGTTTTTT.

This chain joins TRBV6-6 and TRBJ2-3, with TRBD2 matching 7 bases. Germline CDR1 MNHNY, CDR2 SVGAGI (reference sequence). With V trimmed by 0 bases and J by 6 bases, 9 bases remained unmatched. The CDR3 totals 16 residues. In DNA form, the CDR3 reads TGTGCCAGCAGTTACTCCCCGCGGGTGGGGGGGGATACGCAGTATTTT. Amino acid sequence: CASSYSPRVGGDTQYF.

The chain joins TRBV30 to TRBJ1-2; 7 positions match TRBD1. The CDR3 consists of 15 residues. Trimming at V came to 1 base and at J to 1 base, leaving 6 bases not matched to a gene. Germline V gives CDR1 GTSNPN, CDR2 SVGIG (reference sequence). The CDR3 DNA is TGTGCCTGGAGTGCCTTCGCAGGGGGTAACTATGGCTACACCTTC. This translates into CAWSAFAGGNYGYTF.

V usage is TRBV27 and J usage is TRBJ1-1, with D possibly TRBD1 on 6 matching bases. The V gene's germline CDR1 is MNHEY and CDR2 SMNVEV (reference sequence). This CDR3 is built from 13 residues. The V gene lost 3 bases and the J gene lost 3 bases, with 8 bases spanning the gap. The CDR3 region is CASSFQGHTEAFF. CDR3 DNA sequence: TGTGCCAGCAGTTTTCAGGGGCACACTGAAGCTTTCTTT.

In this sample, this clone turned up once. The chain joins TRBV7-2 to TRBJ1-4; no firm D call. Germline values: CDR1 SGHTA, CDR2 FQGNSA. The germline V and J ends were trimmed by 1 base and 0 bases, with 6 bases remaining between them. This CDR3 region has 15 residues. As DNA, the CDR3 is TGTGCCAGCAGCTTAGGGGCCTCAACTAATGAAAAACTGTTTTTT. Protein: CASSLGASTNEKLFF.